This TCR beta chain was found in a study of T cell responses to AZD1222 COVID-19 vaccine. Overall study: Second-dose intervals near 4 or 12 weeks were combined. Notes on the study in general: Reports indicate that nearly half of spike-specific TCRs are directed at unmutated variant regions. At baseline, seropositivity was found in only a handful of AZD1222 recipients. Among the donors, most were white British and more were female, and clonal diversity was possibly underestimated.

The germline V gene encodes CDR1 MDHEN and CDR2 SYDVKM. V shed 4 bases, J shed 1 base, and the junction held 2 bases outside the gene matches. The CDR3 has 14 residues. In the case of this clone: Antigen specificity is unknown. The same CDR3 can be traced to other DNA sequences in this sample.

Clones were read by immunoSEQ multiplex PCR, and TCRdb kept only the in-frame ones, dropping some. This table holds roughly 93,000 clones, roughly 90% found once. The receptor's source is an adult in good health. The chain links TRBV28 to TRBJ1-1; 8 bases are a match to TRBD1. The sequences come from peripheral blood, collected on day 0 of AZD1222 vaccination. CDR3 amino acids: CASSSGQGNTEAFF. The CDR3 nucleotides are TGTGCCAGCAGTTCCGGACAGGGGAACACTGAAGCTTTCTTT.